The clone carrying this TCR beta chain showed up just a few times. Its antigen is as yet unknown. This CDR3 is 15 amino acids long. Germline V gene lookup returns CDR1 SGHTA and CDR2 FQGTGA. V trimming: 5 bases; J trimming: 8 bases; junction bases outside the gene matches: 8. This entry is derived from a study of T cells in Graves' hyperthyroidism and ophthalmopathy. At the level of the study: Blood from the periphery was taken at initial diagnosis, before any treatment. Study-wide results and caveats: The model's output predicted ophthalmopathy at a median of about 6.5 months prior to onset.

Amplification yielded TCR beta CDR3 regions, with RNA transcripts as the source. HTBI primers were employed in a first-round RT-PCR of the TCR CDR3. Via MiXCR, TCRdb re-called the multiplex PCR reads, giving one row per CDR3 protein. The table has 500,000 or so distinct CDR3 sequences, approximately 17% seen once. From under 12 ml of fresh peripheral blood, PBMCs were isolated. The clonotype was recovered from a woman younger than 30 with Graves' ophthalmopathy. The J gene is TRBJ2-1, the V gene TRBV7-3; 11 positions match TRBD2. The sample consisted of blood. CDR3: CASSLLAGDIDEQFF. CDR3 bases: TGTGCCAGCAGCCTACTAGCGGGAGATATCGATGAGCAGTTCTTC. Complete variable domain (other parts from reference TRBV7-3 and TRBJ2-1): GAGVSQTPSNKVTEKGKYVELRCDPISGHTALYWYRQSLGQGPEFLIYFQGTGAADDSGLPNDRFFAVRPEGSVSTLKIQRTERGDSAVYLCASSLLAGDIDEQFFGPGTRLTVL.